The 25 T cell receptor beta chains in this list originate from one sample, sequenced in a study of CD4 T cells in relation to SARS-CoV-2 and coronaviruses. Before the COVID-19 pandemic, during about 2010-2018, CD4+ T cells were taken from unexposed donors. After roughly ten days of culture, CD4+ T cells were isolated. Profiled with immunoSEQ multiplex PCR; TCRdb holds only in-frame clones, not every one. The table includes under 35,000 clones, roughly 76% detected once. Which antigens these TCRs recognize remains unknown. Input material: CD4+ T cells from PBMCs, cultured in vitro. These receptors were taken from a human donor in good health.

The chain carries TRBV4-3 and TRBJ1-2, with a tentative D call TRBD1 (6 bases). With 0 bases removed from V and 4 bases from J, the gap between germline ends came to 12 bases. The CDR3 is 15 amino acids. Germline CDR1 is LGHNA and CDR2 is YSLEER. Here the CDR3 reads CASSQDQRGSYGYTF. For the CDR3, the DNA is TGCGCCAGCAGCCAAGATCAGAGGGGGTCCTATGGCTACACCTTC.

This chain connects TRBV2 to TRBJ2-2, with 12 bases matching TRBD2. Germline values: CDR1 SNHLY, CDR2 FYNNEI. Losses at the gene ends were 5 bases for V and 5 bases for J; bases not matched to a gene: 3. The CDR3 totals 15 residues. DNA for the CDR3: TGTGCCAGCAGTCGACTAGCGGGAGTAACCGGGGAGCTGTTTTTT. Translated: CASSRLAGVTGELFF.

The CDR3 protein is CASSQEAGTDTQYF. Written as DNA, the CDR3 is TGTGCCAGCAGCCAAGAGGCTGGCACAGATACGCAGTATTTT. The chain is built from TRBV3-1 (or the pseudogene TRBV3-2) and TRBJ2-3; D not certain. Germline CDR1 LGHDT, CDR2 YNNKEL (reference sequence). The V gene lost 0 bases and the J gene lost 1 base, with 5 bases spanning the gap. This CDR3 spans 14 amino acids.

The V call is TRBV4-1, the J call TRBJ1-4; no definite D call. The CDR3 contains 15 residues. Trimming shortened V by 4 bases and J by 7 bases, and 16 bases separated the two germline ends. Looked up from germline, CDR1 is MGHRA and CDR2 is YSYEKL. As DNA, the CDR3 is TGCGCCAGCAGCCTTCTACCTGGAGAAGGTGAAAAACTGTTTTTT. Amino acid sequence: CASSLLPGEGEKLFF.

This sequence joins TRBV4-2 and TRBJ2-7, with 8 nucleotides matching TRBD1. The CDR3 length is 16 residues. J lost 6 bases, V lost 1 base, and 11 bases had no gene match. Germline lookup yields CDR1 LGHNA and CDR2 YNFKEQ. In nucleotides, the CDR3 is TGTGCCAGCAGCCAAGCCGCGACAGGGGAAGGTGGCGAGCAGTACTTC. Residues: CASSQAATGEGGEQYF.

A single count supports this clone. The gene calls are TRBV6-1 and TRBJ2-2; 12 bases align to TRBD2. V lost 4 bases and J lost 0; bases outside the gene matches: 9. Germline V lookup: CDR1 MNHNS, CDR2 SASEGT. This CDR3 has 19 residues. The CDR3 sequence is CASSGRTSGATPNTGELFF. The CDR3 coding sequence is TGTGCCAGCAGTGGCCGGACTAGCGGGGCGACTCCGAACACCGGGGAGCTGTTTTTT.

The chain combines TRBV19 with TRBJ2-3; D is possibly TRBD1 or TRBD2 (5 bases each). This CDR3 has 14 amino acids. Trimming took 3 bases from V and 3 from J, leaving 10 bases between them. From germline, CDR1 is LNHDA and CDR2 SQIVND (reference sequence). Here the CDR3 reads CASSIGTRTDTQYF. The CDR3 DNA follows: TGTGCCAGTAGTATTGGGACGAGAACAGATACGCAGTATTTT.

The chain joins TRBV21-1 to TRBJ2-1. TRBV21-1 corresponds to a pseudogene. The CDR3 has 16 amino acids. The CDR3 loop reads CASPPTGAGGYNEQFF. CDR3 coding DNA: TGTGCCAGCCCCCCGACGGGGGCAGGTGGCTACAATGAGCAGTTCTTC.

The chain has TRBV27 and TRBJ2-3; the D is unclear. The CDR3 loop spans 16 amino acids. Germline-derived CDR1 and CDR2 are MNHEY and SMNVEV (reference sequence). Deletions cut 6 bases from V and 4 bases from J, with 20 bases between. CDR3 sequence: CASSPIVVPVADTQYF. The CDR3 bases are TGTGCCAGCAGCCCTATCGTCGTGCCGGTGGCAGATACGCAGTATTTT.

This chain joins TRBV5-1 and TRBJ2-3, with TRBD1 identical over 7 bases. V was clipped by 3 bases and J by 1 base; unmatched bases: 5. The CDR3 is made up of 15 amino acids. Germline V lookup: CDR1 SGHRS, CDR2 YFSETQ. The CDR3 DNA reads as TGCGCCAGCAGCTCAGGACAGGAGCGCACAGATACGCAGTATTTT. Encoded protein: CASSSGQERTDTQYF.

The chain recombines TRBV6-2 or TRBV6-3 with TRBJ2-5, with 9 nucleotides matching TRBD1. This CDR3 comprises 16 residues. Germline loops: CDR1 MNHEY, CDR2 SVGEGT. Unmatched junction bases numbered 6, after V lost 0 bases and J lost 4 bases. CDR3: CASSYSTGGRAETQYF. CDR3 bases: TGTGCCAGCAGTTACTCGACAGGGGGGCGGGCAGAGACCCAGTACTTC.

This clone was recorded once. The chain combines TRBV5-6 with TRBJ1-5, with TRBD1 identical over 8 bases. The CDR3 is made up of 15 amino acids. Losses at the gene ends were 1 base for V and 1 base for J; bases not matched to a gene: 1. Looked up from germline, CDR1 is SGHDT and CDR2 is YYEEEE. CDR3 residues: CASSLWDRSNQPQHF. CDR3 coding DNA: TGTGCCAGCAGCTTGTGGGACAGGAGCAATCAGCCCCAGCATTTT.

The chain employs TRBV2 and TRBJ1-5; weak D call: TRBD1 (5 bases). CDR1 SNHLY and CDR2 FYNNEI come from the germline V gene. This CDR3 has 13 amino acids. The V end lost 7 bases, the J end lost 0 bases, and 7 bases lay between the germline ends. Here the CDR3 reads CASTRDSNQPQHF. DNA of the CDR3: TGTGCCAGCACCAGGGATAGCAATCAGCCCCAGCATTTT. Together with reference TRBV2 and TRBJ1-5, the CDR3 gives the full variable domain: EPEVTQTPSHQVTQMGQEVILRCVPISNHLYFYWYRQILGQKVEFLVSFYNNEISEKSEIFDDQFSVERPDGSNFTLKIRSTKLEDSAMYFCASTRDSNQPQHFGDGTRLSIL.

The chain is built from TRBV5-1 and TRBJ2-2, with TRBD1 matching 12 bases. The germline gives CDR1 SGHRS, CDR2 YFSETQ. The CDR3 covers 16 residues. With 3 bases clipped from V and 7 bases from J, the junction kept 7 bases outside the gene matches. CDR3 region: CASSSGTGGFNGELFF. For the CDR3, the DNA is TGCGCCAGCAGCTCCGGGACAGGGGGCTTTAACGGGGAGCTGTTTTTT.

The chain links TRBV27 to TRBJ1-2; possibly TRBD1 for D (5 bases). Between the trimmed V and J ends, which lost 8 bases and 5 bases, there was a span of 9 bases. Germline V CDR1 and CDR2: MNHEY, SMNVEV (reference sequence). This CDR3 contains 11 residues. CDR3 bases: TGTGCCAGCTCGGGGGGGTATGGCTACACCTTC. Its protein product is CASSGGYGYTF.

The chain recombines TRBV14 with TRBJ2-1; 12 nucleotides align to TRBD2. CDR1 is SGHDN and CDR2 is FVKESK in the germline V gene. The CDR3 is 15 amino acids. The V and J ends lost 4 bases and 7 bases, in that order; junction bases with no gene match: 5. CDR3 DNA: TGTGCCAGCAGCCCCTGGACTAGCGGGGCTAATGAGCAGTTCTTC. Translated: CASSPWTSGANEQFF.

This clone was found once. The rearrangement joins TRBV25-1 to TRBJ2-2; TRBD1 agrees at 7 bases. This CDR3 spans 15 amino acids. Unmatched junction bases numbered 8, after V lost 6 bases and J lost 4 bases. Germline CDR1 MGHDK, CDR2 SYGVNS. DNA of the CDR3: TGTGCCAGCAGCCTGACAGGGAAAAGCACCGGGGAGCTGTTTTTT. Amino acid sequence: CASSLTGKSTGELFF.

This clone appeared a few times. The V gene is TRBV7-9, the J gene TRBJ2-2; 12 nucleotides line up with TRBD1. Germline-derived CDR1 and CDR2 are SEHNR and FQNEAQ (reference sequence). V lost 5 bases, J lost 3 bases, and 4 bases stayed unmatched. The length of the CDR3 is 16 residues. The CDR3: CASSRGTGGDTGELFF. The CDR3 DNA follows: TGTGCCAGCAGCCGTGGGACAGGGGGCGACACCGGGGAGCTGTTTTTT.

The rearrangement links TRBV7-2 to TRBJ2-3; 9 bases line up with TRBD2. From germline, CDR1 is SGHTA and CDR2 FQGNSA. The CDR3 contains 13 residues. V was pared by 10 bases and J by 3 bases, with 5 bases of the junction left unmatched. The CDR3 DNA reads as TGTGCCACCGGGCGGGGGGGGACAGATACGCAGTATTTT. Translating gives CATGRGGTDTQYF.

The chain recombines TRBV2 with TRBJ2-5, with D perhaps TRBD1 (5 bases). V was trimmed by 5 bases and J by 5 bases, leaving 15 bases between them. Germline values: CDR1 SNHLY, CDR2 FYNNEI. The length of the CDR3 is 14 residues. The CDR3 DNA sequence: TGTGCCAGCAGTCCAGGGCGGCGAGACGAGACCCAGTACTTC. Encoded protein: CASSPGRRDETQYF. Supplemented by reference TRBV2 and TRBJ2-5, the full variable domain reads EPEVTQTPSHQVTQMGQEVILRCVPISNHLYFYWYRQILGQKVEFLVSFYNNEISEKSEIFDDQFSVERPDGSNFTLKIRSTKLEDSAMYFCASSPGRRDETQYFGPGTRLLVL.

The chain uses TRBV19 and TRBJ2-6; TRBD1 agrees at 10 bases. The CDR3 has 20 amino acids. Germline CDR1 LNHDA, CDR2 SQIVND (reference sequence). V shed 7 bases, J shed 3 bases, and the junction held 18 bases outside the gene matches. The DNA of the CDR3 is TGTGCCAGTACGGGGGAAGAAGGAGGACAGGGGGATAATGGGGCCAACGTCCTGACTTTC. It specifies CASTGEEGGQGDNGANVLTF.

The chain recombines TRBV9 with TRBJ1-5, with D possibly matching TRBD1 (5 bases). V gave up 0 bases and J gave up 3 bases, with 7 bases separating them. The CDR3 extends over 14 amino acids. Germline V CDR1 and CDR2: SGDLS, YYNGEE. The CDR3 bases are TGTGCCAGCAGCGTAGGGGGACCCAATCAGCCCCAGCATTTT. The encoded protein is CASSVGGPNQPQHF. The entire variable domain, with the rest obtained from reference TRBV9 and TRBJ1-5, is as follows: DSGVTQTPKHLITATGQRVTLRCSPRSGDLSVYWYQQSLDQGLQFLIQYYNGEERAKGNILERFSAQQFPDLHSELNLSSLELGDSALYFCASSVGGPNQPQHFGDGTRLSIL.

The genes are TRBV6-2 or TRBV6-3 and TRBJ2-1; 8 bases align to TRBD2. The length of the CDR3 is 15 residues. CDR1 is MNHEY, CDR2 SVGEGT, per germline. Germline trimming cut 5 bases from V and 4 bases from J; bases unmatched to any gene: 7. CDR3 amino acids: CASSLSAGGYNEQFF. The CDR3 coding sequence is TGTGCCAGCAGTCTGTCGGCGGGGGGTTACAATGAGCAGTTCTTC.

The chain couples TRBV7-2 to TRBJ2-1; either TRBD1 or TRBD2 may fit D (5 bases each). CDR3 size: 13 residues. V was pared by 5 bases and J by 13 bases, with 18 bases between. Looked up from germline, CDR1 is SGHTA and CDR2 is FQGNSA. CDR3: CASSPTPGTKQFF. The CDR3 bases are TGTGCCAGCAGCCCGACCCCCGGGACCAAACAGTTCTTC.

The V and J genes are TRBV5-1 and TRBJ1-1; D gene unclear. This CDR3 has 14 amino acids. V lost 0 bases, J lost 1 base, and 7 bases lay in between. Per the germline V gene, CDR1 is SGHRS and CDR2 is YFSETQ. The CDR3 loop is CASSLGVGNTEAFF. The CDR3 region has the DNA TGCGCCAGCAGCTTGGGGGTGGGGAACACTGAAGCTTTCTTT.